This TCR beta chain was captured by sequencing in a study of shared clonotypes between healthy human individuals. Whole-study findings and limits: Rarefaction demonstrated incomplete sorted-subset sequencing despite large depth. Against clonotypes common to all four donors, non-shared ones had lower generation probabilities.

On this clone: As yet, its antigen is unknown.

V was trimmed by 5 bases and J by 8 bases, leaving 18 bases between them. There are 14 residues in the CDR3. Germline CDR1 is MNHEY and CDR2 is SVGAGI. The sorted-subset replicate PCRs were given approximately 190 ng DNA, which is 27,000 or so T cell genomes. Authors' processing steps: Filtering of immunoSEQ junctional sequences could not match full-length read filtering. Only in-frame clones appear in the TCRdb table, and some are missing; sequencing was by immunoSEQ multiplex PCR. The V and J calls and clone size come from that table; D and trimming were worked out from the DNA. The table shows 2.3 million or so clones, with approximately 95% occurring only once.

This sequence originates from a man aged 18 to 30 in good health. Some clones in this sample may be carry-over from other donors' samples. Sequencing was performed on naive CD4+ T cells from PBMCs. Subset described: CD45RA+ positively selected. This chain uses TRBV6-5 with TRBJ1-2; D possibly corresponds to TRBD1 (6 bases). This CDR3 is CASSTGTFSHGYTF. CDR3 coding DNA: TGTGCCAGCAGTACAGGGACATTTAGTCACGGCTACACCTTC.